This T cell receptor (beta chain) emerged from a study of cytomegalovirus exposure and HLA in healthy donors. The study's findings and limits: A highly shared variant cluster was judged a likely technical artifact.

As regards this clone: Its antigen is unidentified.

The primer mix had 60 Vbeta and 13 Jbeta primers. Produced via immunoSEQ multiplex PCR; TCRdb's table is partial and in-frame only. The table lists about 110,000 clones, around 76% of them singletons, with under 7.5% in the top ten. With V trimmed by 3 bases and J by 2 bases, 10 bases remained unmatched. From germline, CDR1 is GTSNPN and CDR2 SVGIG (reference sequence). This CDR3 is 15 amino acids long. This rearrangement joins TRBV30 to TRBJ2-7; TRBD2 aligns across 7 bases. The TCR sequence derives from a woman aged 45-60 years in good health and CMV-seropositive. The specimen sequenced was PBMCs. CDR3 bases: TGTGCCTGGAGGGATCCCAAGCGGGGACCCTACGAGCAGTACTTC. It codes for CAWRDPKRGPYEQYF.